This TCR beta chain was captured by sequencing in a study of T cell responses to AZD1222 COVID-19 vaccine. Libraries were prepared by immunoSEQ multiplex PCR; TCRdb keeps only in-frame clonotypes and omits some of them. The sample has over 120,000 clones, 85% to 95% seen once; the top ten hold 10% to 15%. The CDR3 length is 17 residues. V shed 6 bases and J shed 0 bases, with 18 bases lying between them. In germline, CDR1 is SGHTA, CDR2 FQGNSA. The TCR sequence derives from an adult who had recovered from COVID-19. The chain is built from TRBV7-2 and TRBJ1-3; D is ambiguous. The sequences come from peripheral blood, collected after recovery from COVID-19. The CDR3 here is CASRFLPIPSSGNTIYF. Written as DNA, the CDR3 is TGTGCCAGCAGATTTCTCCCAATACCGAGCTCTGGAAACACCATATATTTT. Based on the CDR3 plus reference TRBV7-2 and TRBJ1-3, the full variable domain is GAGVSQSPSNKVTEKGKDVELRCDPISGHTALYWYRQSLGQGLEFLIYFQGNSAPDKSGLPSDRFSAERTGGSVSTLTIQRTQQEDSAVYLCASRFLPIPSSGNTIYFGEGSWLTVV.